One sample yielded the 20 T cell receptor beta chains listed below, sequenced in a study of long-term antiretroviral therapy in people with HIV. It was version v3.0 of the immunoSEQ assay that was run at survey level. TCRdb's table, derived via immunoSEQ multiplex PCR, lists solely in-frame clones and lacks some. The sample has about 38,000 clones, roughly 80% seen once. The sample here was unsorted PBMCs, taken 1.5 years after starting antiretroviral therapy. All receptors derive from a man aged 18 to 30 with HIV.

This chain joins TRBV27 and TRBJ1-1; no definite D call. Germline CDR1 and CDR2: MNHEY and SMNVEV (reference sequence). This CDR3 is 13 amino acids long. V dropped 6 bases and J dropped 0 bases, with 8 bases sitting between them. Here the CDR3 reads CASRTHLNTEAFF. In nucleotides, the CDR3 is TGTGCCAGCAGGACCCACCTGAACACTGAAGCTTTCTTT.

The genes are TRBV29-1 and TRBJ1-1, with D maybe TRBD1 (5 bases). Per the germline V gene, CDR1 is SQVTM and CDR2 is ANQGSEA. This CDR3 contains 15 residues. The V end lost 3 bases, the J end lost 3 bases, and 17 bases lay between the germline ends. The CDR3 DNA sequence: TGCAGCGTTGAGGCCGCCCGCGGGGGGTACACTGAAGCTTTCTTT. This encodes CSVEAARGGYTEAFF.

The sample holds a few counts of this clone. The V and J genes are TRBV2 and TRBJ1-1; no definite D call. The CDR3 totals 11 residues. CDR1 is SNHLY and CDR2 is FYNNEI in the germline V gene. V dropped 6 bases and J dropped 2 bases, with 4 bases sitting between them. CDR3 in DNA: TGTGCCAGCAGGGGAAACACTGAAGCTTTCTTT. Amino acids: CASRGNTEAFF.

V gene TRBV5-6 combines with J gene TRBJ1-1; no firm D call. This CDR3 region has 13 residues. Germline CDR1 SGHDT, CDR2 YYEEEE. The V gene lost 3 bases and the J gene lost 2 bases, with 8 bases spanning the gap. CDR3 sequence reads: CASSSRLNTEAFF. The CDR3 nucleotides read TGTGCCAGCAGCTCTCGACTCAACACTGAAGCTTTCTTT.

The chain couples TRBV28 to TRBJ1-4; D is perhaps TRBD1 (6 bases). Germline loops: CDR1 MDHEN, CDR2 SYDVKM. The V gene lost 8 bases and the J gene lost 1 base, with 14 bases spanning the gap. CDR3 length: 15 residues. The CDR3 sequence: CASHPKGVTNEKLFF. DNA of the CDR3: TGTGCCAGCCACCCCAAGGGGGTAACTAATGAAAAACTGTTTTTT.

This chain joins TRBV9 and TRBJ2-7; 9 bases match TRBD2. Trimming at V came to 3 bases and at J to 6 bases, leaving 13 bases not matched to a gene. Germline lookup yields CDR1 SGDLS and CDR2 YYNGEE. There are 16 residues in the CDR3. CDR3 protein: CASSGVEAGGPAEQYF. CDR3 coding DNA: TGTGCCAGCAGCGGCGTGGAGGCGGGAGGGCCGGCCGAGCAGTACTTC. Supplemented by reference TRBV9 and TRBJ2-7, the full variable domain reads DSGVTQTPKHLITATGQRVTLRCSPRSGDLSVYWYQQSLDQGLQFLIQYYNGEERAKGNILERFSAQQFPDLHSELNLSSLELGDSALYFCASSGVEAGGPAEQYFGPGTRLTVT.

This chain joins TRBV28 and TRBJ1-2; TRBD1 agrees at 7 bases. Germline CDR1 MDHEN, CDR2 SYDVKM. V lost 6 bases, J lost 13 bases, and 8 bases stayed unmatched. The CDR3 is 11 residues long. The CDR3 loop is CASSEIQGCTF. DNA of the CDR3: TGTGCCAGCAGCGAAATACAGGGGTGCACCTTC.

The chain uses TRBV4-3 and TRBJ2-1; 8 bases fit TRBD2. Per the germline V gene, CDR1 is LGHNA and CDR2 is YSLEER. This CDR3 is 16 amino acids long. V lost 2 bases, J lost 0 bases, and 3 bases stayed unmatched. CDR3 bases: TGCGCCAGCAGCCAATCCAGCGGGAGCTCCTACAATGAGCAGTTCTTC. This translates into CASSQSSGSSYNEQFF.

The chain joins TRBV9 to TRBJ2-2; D not resolved. The ends were cut back, 4 bases at V and 0 bases at J, with 7 bases in the middle. In germline, CDR1 is SGDLS, CDR2 YYNGEE. The CDR3 has 14 amino acids. CDR3 protein: CASSFTPNTGELFF. CDR3 in DNA: TGTGCCAGCAGCTTCACGCCGAACACCGGGGAGCTGTTTTTT.

This chain connects TRBV5-5 to TRBJ2-7; perhaps D is TRBD1 or TRBD2 (5 bases each). The CDR3 sequence is 16 residues long. V was shortened by 2 bases and J by 2 bases, with 17 bases between the two germline ends. Germline V gene sequence: CDR1 SGHKS, CDR2 YYEKEE (reference sequence). The CDR3 DNA is TGTGCCAGCAGCTTTGAAGGGGAGCGAGTCACCTACGAGCAGTACTTC. Its protein product is CASSFEGERVTYEQYF.

The chain joins TRBV28 to TRBJ1-5, with D unclear. Germline CDR1 reads MDHEN; CDR2 reads SYDVKM. V was clipped by 3 bases and J by 1 base, with 4 bases between them. The CDR3 loop spans 13 amino acids. The CDR3 spells CASSFSSNQPQHF. For the CDR3, the DNA is TGTGCCAGCAGTTTTAGCAGCAATCAGCCCCAGCATTTT.

The CDR3 here is CAISESGTLGGNTIYF. CDR3 sequence (DNA): TGTGCCATCAGTGAATCAGGAACCCTAGGCGGAAACACCATATATTTT. The chain carries TRBV10-3 and TRBJ1-3; the D is unclear. The V and J ends lost 3 bases and 4 bases respectively, with 16 bases between them. CDR1 is ENHRY and CDR2 is SYGVKD in the germline V gene. CDR3 size: 16 residues.

DNA for the CDR3: TGTGCCAGCAGTGACAGGGGGGATTTTAGCAATCAGCCCCAGCATTTT. Its protein is CASSDRGDFSNQPQHF. The chain carries TRBV2 and TRBJ1-5; 7 bases are a match to TRBD1. The CDR3 extends over 16 amino acids. From germline, CDR1 is SNHLY and CDR2 FYNNEI. Unmatched junction bases numbered 5, after V lost 3 bases and J lost 0 bases.

This chain joins TRBV18 and TRBJ2-1; TRBD2 matches at 11 bases. Looked up from germline, CDR1 is KGHSH and CDR2 is LQKENI. V shed 1 base and J 8 bases; nucleotides not matched to a gene: 13. The CDR3 length is 18 residues. CDR3 region: CASSPQPSTSGRGDEQFF. CDR3 coding DNA: TGTGCCAGCTCACCACAACCATCAACTAGCGGGAGAGGAGATGAGCAGTTCTTC. The full variable domain, completed using reference TRBV18 and TRBJ2-1, is NAGVMQNPRHLVRRRGQEARLRCSPMKGHSHVYWYRQLPEEGLKFMVYLQKENIIDESGMPKERFSAEFPKEGPSILRIQQVVRGDSAAYFCASSPQPSTSGRGDEQFFGPGTRLTVL.

This rearrangement joins TRBV5-1 to TRBJ2-3; 10 bases fit TRBD2. Germline V gene data show CDR1 as SGHRS and CDR2 as YFSETQ. The CDR3 has 15 residues. J was trimmed by 2 bases and V by 7 bases; bases with no gene match: 7. DNA for the CDR3: TGCGCCAGCGGACTAGCGGAGATGATCACAGATACGCAGTATTTT. Amino acid sequence: CASGLAEMITDTQYF.

This chain uses TRBV5-1 with TRBJ2-7, with 8 nucleotides matching TRBD1. The germline gives CDR1 SGHRS, CDR2 YFSETQ. This CDR3 contains 15 residues. V gave up 3 bases and J gave up 2 bases; unmatched junction bases: 7. CDR3 DNA: TGCGCCAGCAGCTCCTGGACAGGGAATACCTACGAGCAGTACTTC. Amino acids: CASSSWTGNTYEQYF.

The CDR3 DNA is TGTGCCAGCAGCGGAAACACTGAAGCTTTCTTT. Translation gives CASSGNTEAFF. This sequence joins TRBV28 and TRBJ1-1; no firm D call. Germline V gene lookup returns CDR1 MDHEN and CDR2 SYDVKM. The CDR3 runs to 11 residues. The V end was cut by 6 bases, the J end by 2 bases, with 4 bases between.

V is TRBV6-5 and J is TRBJ1-1; D is undetermined. The CDR3 spans 14 residues. Trimming took off 10 bases at V and 0 bases at J, with 15 bases between the two ends. Germline assignment: CDR1 MNHEY and CDR2 SVGAGI. The CDR3 region is CATHSGLMNTEAFF. CDR3 nucleotides: TGTGCCACCCACTCGGGGTTAATGAACACTGAAGCTTTCTTT.

The chain has TRBV19 and TRBJ1-1, with D unresolved. The V end lost 0 bases, the J end lost 4 bases, and 9 bases lay between the germline ends. CDR1 is LNHDA and CDR2 is SQIVND in the germline V gene (reference sequence). This CDR3 is 14 amino acids long. Here the CDR3 DNA reads TGTGCCAGTAGTATAGATTCGGTATCCACTGAAGCTTTCTTT. It encodes CASSIDSVSTEAFF.

The chain is built from TRBV28 and TRBJ2-7, with D uncertain. V gave up 7 bases and J gave up 1 base, with 11 bases separating them. The CDR3 runs 13 residues. CDR1 is MDHEN and CDR2 is SYDVKM in the germline V gene. CDR3 in amino acids: CASTLTQSYEQYF. The CDR3 DNA sequence: TGTGCCAGCACATTAACACAGTCCTACGAGCAGTACTTC.